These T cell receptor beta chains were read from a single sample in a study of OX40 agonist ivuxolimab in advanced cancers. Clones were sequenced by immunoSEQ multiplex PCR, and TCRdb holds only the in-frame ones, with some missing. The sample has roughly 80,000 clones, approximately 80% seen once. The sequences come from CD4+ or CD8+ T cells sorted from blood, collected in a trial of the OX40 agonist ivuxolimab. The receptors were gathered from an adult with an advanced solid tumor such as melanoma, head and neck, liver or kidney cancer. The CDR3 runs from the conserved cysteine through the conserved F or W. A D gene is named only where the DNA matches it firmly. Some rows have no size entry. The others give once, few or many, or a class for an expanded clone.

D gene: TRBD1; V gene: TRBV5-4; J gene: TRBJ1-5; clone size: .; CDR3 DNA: TGTGCCAGCAGCTTAGCATGGGACAGGGAAAGTCAGCCCCAGCATTTT; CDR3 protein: CASSLAWDRESQPQHF
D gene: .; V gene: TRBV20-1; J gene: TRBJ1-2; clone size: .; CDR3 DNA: TGCAGTGAGGGAACAATCTATGGCTACACCTTC; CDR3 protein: CSEGTIYGYTF
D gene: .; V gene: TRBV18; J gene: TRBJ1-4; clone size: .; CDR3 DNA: TGTGCCAGCTCACCACCTACAGGTGAAAAACTGTTTTTT; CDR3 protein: CASSPPTGEKLFF
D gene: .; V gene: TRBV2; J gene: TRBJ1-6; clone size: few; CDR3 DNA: TGTGCCAGCGGGATGGGGTCACCCCTCCACTTT; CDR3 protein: CASGMGSPLHF
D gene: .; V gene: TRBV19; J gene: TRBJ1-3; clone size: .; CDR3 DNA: TGTGCCAGCCAGACAGGCGGCTCTGGAAACACCATATATTTT; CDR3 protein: CASQTGGSGNTIYF
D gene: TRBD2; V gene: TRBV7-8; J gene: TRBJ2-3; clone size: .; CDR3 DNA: TGTGCCAGCAGCCCAAGACTAGCGGGGGGGCCGTGGGATACGCAGTATTTT; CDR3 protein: CASSPRLAGGPWDTQYF
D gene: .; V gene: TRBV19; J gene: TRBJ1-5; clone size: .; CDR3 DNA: TGTGCCAGTAGTATCCGGGCAAATAGCAATCAGCCCCAGCATTTT; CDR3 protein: CASSIRANSNQPQHF
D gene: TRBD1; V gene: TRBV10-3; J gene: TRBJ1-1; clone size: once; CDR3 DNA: TGTGCCATCAGTACAGGGGATATGGCTGAAGCTTTCTTT; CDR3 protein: CAISTGDMAEAFF
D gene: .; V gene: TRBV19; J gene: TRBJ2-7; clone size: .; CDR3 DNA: TGTGCCAGTAGTATAGACGGGGGCCCCTACGAGCAGTACTTC; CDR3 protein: CASSIDGGPYEQYF
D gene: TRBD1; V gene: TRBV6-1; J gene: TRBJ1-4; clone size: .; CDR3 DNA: TGTGCCAGCAGTGATAAGTGGGCTAAGGGACAGATAAATGAAAAACTGTTTTTT; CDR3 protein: CASSDKWAKGQINEKLFF
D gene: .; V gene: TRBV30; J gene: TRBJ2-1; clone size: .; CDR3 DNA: TGTGCCTGGAGTGGGGTTGGGGTGTATGAGCAGTTCTTC; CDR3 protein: CAWSGVGVYEQFF
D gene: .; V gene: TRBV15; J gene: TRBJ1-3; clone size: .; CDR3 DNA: TGTGCCACCAGCAGGACAGACACCTCTGGAAACACCATATATTTT; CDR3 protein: CATSRTDTSGNTIYF
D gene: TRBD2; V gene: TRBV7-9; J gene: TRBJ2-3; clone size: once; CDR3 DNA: TGTGCCAGCAGCCCGTGGACTAGCGGGGCTAGCACAGATACGCAGTATTTT; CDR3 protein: CASSPWTSGASTDTQYF
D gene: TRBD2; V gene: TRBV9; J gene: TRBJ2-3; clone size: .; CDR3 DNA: TGTGCCAGCAGCGTAGAGGGGCTAGCGGGGATAACAGATACGCAGTATTTT; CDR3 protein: CASSVEGLAGITDTQYF
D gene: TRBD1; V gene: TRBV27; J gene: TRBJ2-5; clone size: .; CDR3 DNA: TGTGCCAGCAGTATCTACGGCAGGGGGTCTGAGGAGACCCAGTACTTC; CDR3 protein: CASSIYGRGSEETQYF
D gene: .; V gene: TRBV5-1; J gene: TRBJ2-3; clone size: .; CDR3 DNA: TGCGCCAGCAGCTTGGTTGGATATAGCACAGATACGCAGTATTTT; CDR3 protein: CASSLVGYSTDTQYF
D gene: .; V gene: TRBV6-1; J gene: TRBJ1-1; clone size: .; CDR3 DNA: TGTGCCAGCAGAGAAGATAGAGCCCTGGGACGGAGGGACACTGAAGCTTTCTTT; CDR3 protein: CASREDRALGRRDTEAFF
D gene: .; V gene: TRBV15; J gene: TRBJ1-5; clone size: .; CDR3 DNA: TGTGCCACCAGCAGAGATAGCGGCAGGGTAGTCAATCAGCCCCAGCATTTT; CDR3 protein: CATSRDSGRVVNQPQHF
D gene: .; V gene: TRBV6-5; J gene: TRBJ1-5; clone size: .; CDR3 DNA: TGTGCCAGCAGTCCTATCCGGGACGGCAATCAGCCCCAGCATTTT; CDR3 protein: CASSPIRDGNQPQHF
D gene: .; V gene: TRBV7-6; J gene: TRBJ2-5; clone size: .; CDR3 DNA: TGTGCCAGCAGCTCCAGACAGCGGCAAGAGACCCAGTACTTC; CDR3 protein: CASSSRQRQETQYF
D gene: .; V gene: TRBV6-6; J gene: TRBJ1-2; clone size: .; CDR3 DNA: TGTGCCAGCAGTTACATGCCCCCGGGGGGCTACACCTTC; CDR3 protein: CASSYMPPGGYTF
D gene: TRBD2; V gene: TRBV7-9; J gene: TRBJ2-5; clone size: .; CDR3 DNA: TGTGCCAGCAGCTTATGGACTAGCGGCCAAGAGACCCAGTACTTC; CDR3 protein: CASSLWTSGQETQYF